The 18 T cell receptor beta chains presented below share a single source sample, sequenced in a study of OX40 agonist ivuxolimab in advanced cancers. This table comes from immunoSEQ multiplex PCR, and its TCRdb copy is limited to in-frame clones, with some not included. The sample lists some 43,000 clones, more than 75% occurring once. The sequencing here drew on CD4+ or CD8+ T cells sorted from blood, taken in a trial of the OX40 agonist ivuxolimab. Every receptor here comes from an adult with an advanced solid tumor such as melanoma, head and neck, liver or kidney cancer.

CDR3 bases: TGTGCCAGCAGCTTGGGCGGGGGGGCTAATGAGCAGTTCTTC. The encoded protein is CASSLGGGANEQFF. V is TRBV7-2 and J is TRBJ2-1; 9 bases are shared with TRBD2. Germline trimming cut 3 bases from V and 7 bases from J; bases unmatched to any gene: 4. CDR3 length: 14 residues. Germline V gene data show CDR1 as SGHTA and CDR2 as FQGNSA.

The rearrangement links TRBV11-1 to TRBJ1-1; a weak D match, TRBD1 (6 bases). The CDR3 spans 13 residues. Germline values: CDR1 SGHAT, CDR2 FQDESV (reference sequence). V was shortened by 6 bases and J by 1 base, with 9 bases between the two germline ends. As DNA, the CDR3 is TGTGCCAGCAGGCCGACAGGGAACACTGAAGCTTTCTTT. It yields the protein CASRPTGNTEAFF.

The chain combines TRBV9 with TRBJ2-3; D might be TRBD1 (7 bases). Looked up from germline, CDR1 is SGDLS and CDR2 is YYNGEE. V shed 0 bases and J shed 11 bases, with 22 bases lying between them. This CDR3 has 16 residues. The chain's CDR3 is CASSVAGGGAPKMQYF. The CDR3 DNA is TGTGCCAGCAGCGTAGCTGGAGGGGGCGCCCCCAAAATGCAGTATTTT. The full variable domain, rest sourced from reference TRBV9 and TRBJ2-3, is DSGVTQTPKHLITATGQRVTLRCSPRSGDLSVYWYQQSLDQGLQFLIQYYNGEERAKGNILERFSAQQFPDLHSELNLSSLELGDSALYFCASSVAGGGAPKMQYFGPGTRLTVL.

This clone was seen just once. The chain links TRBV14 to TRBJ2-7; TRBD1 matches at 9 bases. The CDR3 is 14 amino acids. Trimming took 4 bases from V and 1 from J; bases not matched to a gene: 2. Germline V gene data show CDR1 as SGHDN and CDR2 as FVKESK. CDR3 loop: CASSPGQGSYEQYF. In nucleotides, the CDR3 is TGTGCCAGCAGCCCGGGACAGGGTTCCTACGAGCAGTACTTC.

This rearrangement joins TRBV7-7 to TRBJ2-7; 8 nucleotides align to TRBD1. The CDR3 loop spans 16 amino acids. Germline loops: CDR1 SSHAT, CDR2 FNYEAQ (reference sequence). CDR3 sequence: CARARADLGQVYEQYF. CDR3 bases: TGTGCTAGGGCAAGGGCTGACCTGGGACAGGTCTACGAGCAGTACTTC.

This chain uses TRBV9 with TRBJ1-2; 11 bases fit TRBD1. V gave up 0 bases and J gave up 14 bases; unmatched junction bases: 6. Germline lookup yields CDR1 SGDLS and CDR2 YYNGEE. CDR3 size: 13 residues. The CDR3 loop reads CASSVDVGDRGTF. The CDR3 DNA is TGTGCCAGCAGCGTAGATGTGGGGGACAGGGGGACCTTC.

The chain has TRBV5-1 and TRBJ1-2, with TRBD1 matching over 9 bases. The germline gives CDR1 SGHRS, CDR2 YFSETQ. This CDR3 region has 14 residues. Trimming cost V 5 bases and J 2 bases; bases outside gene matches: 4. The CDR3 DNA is TGCGCCAGCAGAGAGGGACAGGGAAACTATGGCTACACCTTC. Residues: CASREGQGNYGYTF.

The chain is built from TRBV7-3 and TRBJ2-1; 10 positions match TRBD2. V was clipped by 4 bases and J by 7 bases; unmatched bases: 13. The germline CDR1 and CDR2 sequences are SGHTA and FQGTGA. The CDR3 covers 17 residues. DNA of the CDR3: TGTGCCAGCAGCTCCCCATCGCGAGCGGGGGGGCTTAATGAGCAGTTCTTC. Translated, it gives CASSSPSRAGGLNEQFF. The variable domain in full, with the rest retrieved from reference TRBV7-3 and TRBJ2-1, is GAGVSQTPSNKVTEKGKYVELRCDPISGHTALYWYRQSLGQGPEFLIYFQGTGAADDSGLPNDRFFAVRPEGSVSTLKIQRTERGDSAVYLCASSSPSRAGGLNEQFFGPGTRLTVL.

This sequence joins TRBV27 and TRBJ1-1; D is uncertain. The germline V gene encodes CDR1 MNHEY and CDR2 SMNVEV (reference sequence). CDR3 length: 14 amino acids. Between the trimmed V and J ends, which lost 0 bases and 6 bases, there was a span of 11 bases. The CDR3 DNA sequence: TGTGCCAGCAGTTTATCTACAGACGGCGCTGAAGCTTTCTTT. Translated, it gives CASSLSTDGAEAFF.

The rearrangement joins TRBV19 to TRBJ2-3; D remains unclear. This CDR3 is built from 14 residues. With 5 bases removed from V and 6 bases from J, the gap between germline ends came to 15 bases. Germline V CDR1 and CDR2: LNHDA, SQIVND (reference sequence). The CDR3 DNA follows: TGTGCCAGTAGTCTCGGACGAGGAGTGGATACGCAGTATTTT. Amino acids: CASSLGRGVDTQYF.

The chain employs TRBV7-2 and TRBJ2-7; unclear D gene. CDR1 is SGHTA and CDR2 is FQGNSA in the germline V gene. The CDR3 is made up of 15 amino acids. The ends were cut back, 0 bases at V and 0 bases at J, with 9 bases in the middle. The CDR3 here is CASSLASFSSYEQYF. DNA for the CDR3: TGTGCCAGCAGCTTAGCGTCGTTCAGCTCCTACGAGCAGTACTTC.

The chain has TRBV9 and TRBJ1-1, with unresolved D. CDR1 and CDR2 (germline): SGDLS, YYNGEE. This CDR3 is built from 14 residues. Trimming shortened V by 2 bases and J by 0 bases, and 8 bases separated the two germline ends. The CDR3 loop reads CASSVQDMNTEAFF. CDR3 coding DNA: TGTGCCAGCAGCGTTCAAGACATGAACACTGAAGCTTTCTTT.

CDR3: CASSVGGQGLPEQFF. CDR3 DNA: TGTGCCAGCAGCGTTGGGGGACAGGGTCTCCCTGAGCAGTTCTTC. The J gene is TRBJ2-1, the V gene TRBV9; the match to TRBD1 covers 9 bases. The CDR3 is 15 amino acids. The V gene end was trimmed by 2 bases and the J gene end by 9 bases; junction bases not matched to a gene: 9. Germline-derived CDR1 and CDR2 are SGDLS and YYNGEE.

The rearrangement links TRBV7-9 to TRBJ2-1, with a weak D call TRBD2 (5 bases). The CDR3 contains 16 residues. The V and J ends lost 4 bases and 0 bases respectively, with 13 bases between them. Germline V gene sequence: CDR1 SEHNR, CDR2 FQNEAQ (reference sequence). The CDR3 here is CASSSLLLDSYNEQFF. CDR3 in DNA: TGTGCCAGCAGCTCCTTGCTACTAGACTCCTACAATGAGCAGTTCTTC.

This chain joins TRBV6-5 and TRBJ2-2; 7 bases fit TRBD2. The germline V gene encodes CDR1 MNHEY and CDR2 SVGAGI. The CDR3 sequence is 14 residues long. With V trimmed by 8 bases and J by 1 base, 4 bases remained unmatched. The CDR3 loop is CASHGGWNTGELFF. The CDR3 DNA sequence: TGTGCCAGCCACGGGGGGTGGAACACCGGGGAGCTGTTTTTT.

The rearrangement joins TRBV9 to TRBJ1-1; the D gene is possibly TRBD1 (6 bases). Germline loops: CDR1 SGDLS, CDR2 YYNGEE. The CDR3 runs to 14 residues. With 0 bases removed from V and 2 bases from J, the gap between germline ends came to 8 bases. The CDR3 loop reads CASSVEGGNTEAFF. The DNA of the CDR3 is TGTGCCAGCAGCGTAGAGGGGGGTAACACTGAAGCTTTCTTT.

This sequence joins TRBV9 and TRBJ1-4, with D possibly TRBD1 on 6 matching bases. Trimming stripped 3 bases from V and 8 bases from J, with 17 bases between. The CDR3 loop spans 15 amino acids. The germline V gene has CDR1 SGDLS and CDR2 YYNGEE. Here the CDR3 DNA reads TGTGCCAGCAGCGCGGAAGGAGTAAGGGGGGAAAAACTGTTTTTT. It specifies CASSAEGVRGEKLFF.

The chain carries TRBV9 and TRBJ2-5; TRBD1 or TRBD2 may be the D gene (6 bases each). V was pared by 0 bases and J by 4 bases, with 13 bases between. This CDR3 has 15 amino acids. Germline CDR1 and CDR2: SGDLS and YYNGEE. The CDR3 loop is CASSVEGGHGETQYF. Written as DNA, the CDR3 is TGTGCCAGCAGCGTAGAGGGGGGTCATGGAGAGACCCAGTACTTC.